The T cell receptor (beta chain) described here comes from a study of Graves' ophthalmopathy and Graves' hyperthyroidism. The CDR3 extends over 13 amino acids. Germline V gene data show CDR1 as SQVTM and CDR2 as ANQGSEA. Certain patients were not enrolled. These were patients with other autoimmune diseases, uncontrolled infections, pregnancy or lactation. Many counts were recorded for this clonotype. A read error may account for a junction end that differs from germline. Amplification from RNA transcripts yielded the TCR beta CDR3 regions. In the first round, RT-PCR was carried out with HTBI primers, and a multiplex PCR formed the second round. In TCRdb, the multiplex PCR reads were re-called with MiXCR into one record per CDR3 protein. The data contain 500,000 to 700,000 distinct CDR3 sequences, roughly 40% of them singletons.

The specimen sequenced was peripheral blood or thyroid tissue (not recorded which). This chain connects TRBV29-1 to TRBJ1-4; a possible D gene is TRBD1 (5 bases). The TCR comes from an adult man with Graves' hyperthyroidism. CDR3 coding DNA: TGCAGCGTTGAACCGGGGACGAATGAGAAACTGTTTTTT. This codes for CSVEPGTNEKLFF.